This T cell receptor beta chain was captured by sequencing in a study of T cells in Graves' hyperthyroidism and ophthalmopathy. Study findings and constraints: Most clonotypes that expanded in the thyroid above 0.001 also showed up in blood. Ophthalmopathy was distinguished from stable hyperthyroidism by 13 V-J signatures. Ophthalmopathy, which appeared later, was predicted by the model a median roughly 6.5 months before onset.

Each diagnosis drew on symptoms, thyroxine, TRAb, thyroid ultrasound and orbital computed tomography findings. TCR beta CDR3 region amplification was performed from RNA transcripts. The study used the HTBI primer set for a first-round RT-PCR of the TCR CDR3. TCRdb used MiXCR to reprocess the multiplex PCR reads, holding one entry per CDR3 protein. The sample lists 700,000 or so distinct CDR3 sequences, around 13% occurring once. On this clonotype: No antigen is known for it.

Input material: blood. This receptor was obtained from a woman aged 50 to 60 with Graves' ophthalmopathy.

CDR3 region: CASSYGLAGVSDTQYF. For the CDR3, the DNA is TGTGCCAGCAGTTACGGACTAGCGGGAGTGTCAGATACGCAGTATTTT. J is TRBJ2-3 and V is TRBV6-6; 13 bases map to TRBD2. The J segment lost 4 bases and the V segment lost 2 bases, leaving 3 bases of the junction unmatched. There are 16 residues in the CDR3. Per the germline V gene, CDR1 is MNHNY and CDR2 is SVGAGI (reference sequence).